The 21 T cell receptor beta chains in this list originate from one sample, sequenced in a study of blood T cell repertoires in COVID-19. TCRdb keeps only in-frame clones here, not all; method: immunoSEQ multiplex PCR. The sample carries around 120,000 clones, around 87% recorded once. The sample taken for sequencing was peripheral blood. These receptors were taken from a woman aged 55-70 years with COVID-19, enrolled during active disease.

The gene calls are TRBV18 and TRBJ1-3, with unresolved D. V was clipped by 3 bases and J by 0 bases, with 9 bases between them. The CDR3 sequence is 15 residues long. Germline V lookup: CDR1 KGHSH, CDR2 LQKENI. The CDR3 DNA reads as TGTGCCAGCTCACCCTACGCCCGCTCTGGAAACACCATATATTTT. Amino acid sequence: CASSPYARSGNTIYF.

The chain is built from TRBV19 and TRBJ1-5; weak D call: TRBD1 (5 bases). CDR1 and CDR2 (germline): LNHDA, SQIVND (reference sequence). V lost 4 bases and J lost 4, with 14 bases in between. This CDR3 has 15 amino acids. This chain's CDR3 is CASSTQGIWNQPQHF. CDR3 bases: TGTGCCAGTAGTACCCAGGGAATTTGGAATCAGCCCCAGCATTTT. Filled out from reference TRBV19 and TRBJ1-5, the complete variable domain reads DGGITQSPKYLFRKEGQNVTLSCEQNLNHDAMYWYRQDPGQGLRLIYYSQIVNDFQKGDIAEGYSVSREKKESFPLTVTSAQKNPTAFYLCASSTQGIWNQPQHFGDGTRLSIL.

The rearrangement joins TRBV5-4 to TRBJ1-1; D perhaps matches TRBD1 (5 bases). In germline, CDR1 is SGHNT, CDR2 YYREEE (reference sequence). This CDR3 region has 14 residues. V was clipped by 2 bases and J by 1 base, with 9 bases between them. CDR3 amino acids: CASSFTGPNTEAFF. CDR3 bases: TGTGCCAGCAGCTTCACAGGACCGAACACTGAAGCTTTCTTT.

The genes are TRBV29-1 and TRBJ2-5, with 8 bases matching TRBD1. Germline V gene sequence: CDR1 SQVTM, CDR2 ANQGSEA. J was trimmed by 7 bases and V by 7 bases; bases with no gene match: 5. The CDR3 has 11 residues. CDR3 DNA sequence: TGCAGCGGTAAACAGGGGGGGACCCAGTACTTC. Translating it yields CSGKQGGTQYF.

The gene calls are TRBV11-3 and TRBJ2-3, with 11 nucleotides matching TRBD2. The germline CDR1 and CDR2 sequences are SGHNT and YENEEA. The CDR3 covers 16 residues. V gave up 1 base and J gave up 2 bases; unmatched junction bases: 2. The CDR3 spells CASSLGSGGDTDTQYF. In DNA form, the CDR3 reads TGTGCCAGCAGCTTAGGTAGCGGGGGGGACACAGATACGCAGTATTTT.

The genes are TRBV19 and TRBJ2-3; D may be TRBD1 (6 bases). Per germline, CDR1 LNHDA and CDR2 SQIVND (reference sequence). The CDR3 runs 14 residues. V was pared by 10 bases and J by 2 bases, with 16 bases between. The CDR3, as DNA: TGTGCCACTCGACAGGCCCGGGACACAGATACGCAGTATTTT. As protein: CATRQARDTDTQYF.

The V and J genes are TRBV20-1 and TRBJ2-5; no definite D call. CDR3 size: 12 residues. Deletions cut 3 bases from V and 7 bases from J, with 12 bases between. The germline gives CDR1 DFQATT, CDR2 SNEGSKA (reference sequence). The CDR3: CSASAGVGTQYF. CDR3 nucleotide sequence: TGCAGTGCTAGTGCCGGAGTAGGGACCCAGTACTTC.

Only one count was recorded for this clone. This chain links TRBV30 with TRBJ1-3; no definite D call. V lost 5 bases and J 0 bases, leaving 11 bases between the germline ends. The CDR3 has 14 residues. Germline lookup yields CDR1 GTSNPN and CDR2 SVGIG (reference sequence). The CDR3 nucleotides read TGTGCCTGGGGAGCCACTCGCTCTGGAAACACCATATATTTT. This codes for CAWGATRSGNTIYF.

The chain combines TRBV5-5 with TRBJ2-5, with 8 bases matching TRBD1. Germline V gene lookup returns CDR1 SGHKS and CDR2 YYEKEE (reference sequence). Losses at the gene ends were 4 bases for V and 5 bases for J; bases not matched to a gene: 16. The CDR3 totals 17 residues. For the CDR3, the DNA is TGTGCCAGCAGCCTCAACAACAGGGGGTTTACCCAGGAGACCCAGTACTTC. Protein product: CASSLNNRGFTQETQYF.

This clone appeared a single time. V usage is TRBV5-8 and J usage is TRBJ1-5; D is uncertain. Per the germline V gene, CDR1 is SGHTS and CDR2 is YDEGEE. V gave up 4 bases and J gave up 1 base, with 12 bases separating them. The CDR3 has 15 amino acids. The DNA for the CDR3 is TGTGCCAGCAGCCTCCGTGGCGGGAGCAATCAGCCCCAGCATTTT. Protein product: CASSLRGGSNQPQHF.

Only a few counts were recorded for this clone. V is TRBV27 and J is TRBJ1-6, with D possibly TRBD1 on 6 matching bases. Trimming took off 6 bases at V and 11 bases at J, with 11 bases between the two ends. Germline assignment: CDR1 MNHEY and CDR2 SMNVEV (reference sequence). The CDR3 has 12 residues. CDR3 coding DNA: TGTGCCAGCAGAGAAGGGGGGGCACCCCTCCACTTT. Translation: CASREGGAPLHF.

The DNA for the CDR3 is TGCAGCGGAACAGGGTCTAACTATGGCTACACCTTC. Translated: CSGTGSNYGYTF. The rearrangement joins TRBV29-1 to TRBJ1-2; TRBD1 might be the D (6 bases). The CDR3 consists of 12 residues. V gave up 7 bases and J gave up 0 bases, with 9 bases separating them. Germline values: CDR1 SQVTM, CDR2 ANQGSEA.

V gene TRBV19 combines with J gene TRBJ2-1, with D possibly being TRBD2 (6 bases). CDR3 length: 16 amino acids. Trimming shortened V by 5 bases and J by 6 bases, and 20 bases separated the two germline ends. Germline-derived CDR1 and CDR2 are LNHDA and SQIVND (reference sequence). The CDR3 DNA reads as TGTGCCAGTAGTCCAAGCCGGAGGGTAGGGTTCAATGAGCAGTTCTTC. Protein product: CASSPSRRVGFNEQFF.

This chain connects TRBV7-2 to TRBJ2-5; 7 bases match TRBD1. V was pared by 4 bases and J by 3 bases, with 5 bases of the junction left unmatched. This CDR3 is 14 amino acids long. Germline CDR1 is SGHTA and CDR2 is FQGNSA. CDR3 in DNA: TGTGCCAGCAGCTGGGACAGCACCAAAGAGACCCAGTACTTC. This sequence encodes CASSWDSTKETQYF.

The chain joins TRBV18 to TRBJ1-5; possibly TRBD1 for D (5 bases). V lost 2 bases and J lost 4, with 12 bases in between. CDR3 size: 15 residues. Germline CDR1 and CDR2: KGHSH and LQKENI. The CDR3 sequence is CASSPFRADNQPQHF. Here the CDR3 DNA reads TGTGCCAGCTCACCATTCAGGGCTGATAATCAGCCCCAGCATTTT.

This sequence joins TRBV7-9 and TRBJ1-6; 7 nucleotides line up with TRBD1. This CDR3 is 15 amino acids long. CDR1 and CDR2 (germline): SEHNR, FQNEAQ (reference sequence). J lost 7 bases, V lost 5 bases, and 8 bases had no gene match. The CDR3 DNA sequence: TGTGCCAGCAGCCCAAGGACAGGTTTAAATTCACCCCTCCACTTT. It yields the protein CASSPRTGLNSPLHF.

The chain uses TRBV3-1 (or the pseudogene TRBV3-2) and TRBJ2-5; 7 bases are shared with TRBD1. In germline, CDR1 is LGHDT, CDR2 YNNKEL (reference sequence). The J segment lost 4 bases and the V segment lost 1 base, leaving 3 bases of the junction unmatched. This CDR3 comprises 14 residues. CDR3 DNA sequence: TGTGCCAGCAGCCAAGCCAGGGGGTTAGAGACCCAGTACTTC. Translated, it gives CASSQARGLETQYF.

This chain joins TRBV19 and TRBJ1-2; TRBD1 matches at 7 bases. Germline V gives CDR1 LNHDA, CDR2 SQIVND (reference sequence). The CDR3 is made up of 14 amino acids. V shed 6 bases, J shed 1 base, and the junction held 5 bases outside the gene matches. This CDR3 reads CASSPQGVNYGYTF. DNA of the CDR3: TGTGCCAGTAGCCCCCAGGGGGTTAACTATGGCTACACCTTC.

The chain recombines TRBV2 with TRBJ1-5, with D uncertain. The V and J ends lost 6 bases and 3 bases respectively, with 6 bases between them. The germline V gene has CDR1 SNHLY and CDR2 FYNNEI. The length of the CDR3 is 12 residues. The CDR3 reads CASRDTNQPQHF. CDR3 bases: TGTGCCAGCAGAGACACCAATCAGCCCCAGCATTTT.

V gene TRBV2 combines with J gene TRBJ1-6; perhaps TRBD1 as D (5 bases). This CDR3 spans 12 amino acids. Looked up from germline, CDR1 is SNHLY and CDR2 is FYNNEI. Between the trimmed V and J ends, which lost 11 bases and 6 bases, there was a span of 11 bases. The CDR3 sequence: CAGHQGNSPLHF. CDR3 sequence (DNA): TGTGCCGGACACCAGGGTAATTCACCCCTCCACTTT.

This chain's CDR3 is CASSDELVSYEQYF. The CDR3 DNA sequence: TGTGCCAGCAGTGATGAACTTGTCTCCTACGAGCAGTACTTC. V usage is TRBV11-2 and J usage is TRBJ2-7, with unresolved D. Per germline, CDR1 SGHAT and CDR2 FQNNGV. This CDR3 contains 14 residues. Trimming left V 6 bases short and J 0 bases short, with 12 bases between.